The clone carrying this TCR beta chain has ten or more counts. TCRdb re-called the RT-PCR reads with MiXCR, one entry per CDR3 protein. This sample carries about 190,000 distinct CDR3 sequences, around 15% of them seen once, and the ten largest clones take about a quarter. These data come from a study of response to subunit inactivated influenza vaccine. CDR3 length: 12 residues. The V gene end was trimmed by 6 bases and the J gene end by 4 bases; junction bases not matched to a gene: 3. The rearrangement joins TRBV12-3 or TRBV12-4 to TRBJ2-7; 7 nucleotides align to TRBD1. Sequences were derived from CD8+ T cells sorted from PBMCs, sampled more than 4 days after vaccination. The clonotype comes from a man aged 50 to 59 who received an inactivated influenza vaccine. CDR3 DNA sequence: TGTGCCAGCAGCCAGACAGGGTACGAGCAGTACTTC. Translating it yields CASSQTGYEQYF.